The clone carrying this T cell receptor (beta chain) was found a few times. What it recognizes is unknown. This sample is part of a study of T cell repertoires in cytomegalovirus infection. TCRdb reprocessed the reads with MiXCR, giving one entry per CDR3 protein. Of some 130,000 distinct CDR3 sequences detected, roughly 8.2% appear once; the ten largest clones hold around 10%. The study, taken as a whole, reports: Based on cumulative public TCR beta family frequency, carriers of CMV plus the relevant HLA were identified. In two of eight donors, the top clonotype was HLA-C-restricted CMV-specific.

With V trimmed by 6 bases and J by 0 bases, 7 bases remained unmatched. Germline V gene sequence: CDR1 SNHLY, CDR2 FYNNEI. The CDR3 loop spans 15 amino acids. Specimen: PBMCs. The TCR comes from a human donor in good health (CMV status not recorded). Some clones in this sample may be carry-over from other donors' samples. The chain has TRBV2 and TRBJ1-1; TRBD1 agrees at 7 bases. The DNA of the CDR3 is TGTGCCAGCAGCCCTACCGGGACAGTGAACACTGAAGCTTTCTTT. Translating it yields CASSPTGTVNTEAFF.